This passage covers 10 T cell receptor beta chains from one sample sequenced in a study of graft-versus-host responses after intestinal transplantation listed by TCRdb under 2021. The receptor library was made with the immunoSEQ multiplex PCR assay. TCRdb retrieved this table from immuneACCESS and kept in-frame rearrangements only. Not all clones are present; in checked studies, unresolved V genes account for under half, and no reason is known for the remainder. The sample table holds 75,000 to 100,000 clones, of which more than 70% were seen once. 1.4% of the sample is held by the ten biggest clonotypes. The source was PBMCs, collected 255 days after intestinal transplant. The source of these receptors is a human patient who received an intestinal transplant, so some T cells may come from the graft donor.

This rearrangement joins TRBV6-5 to TRBJ1-2; possibly TRBD1 for D (6 bases). V lost 5 bases and J lost 4, with 11 bases in between. From germline, CDR1 is MNHEY and CDR2 SVGAGI. The CDR3 is 13 residues long. The CDR3 reads CASSLQGGYGYTF. CDR3 nucleotides: TGTGCCAGCAGTCTACAGGGAGGCTATGGCTACACCTTC.

This clone occurred a few times. This chain uses TRBV6-1 with TRBJ2-2; a weak D match, TRBD1 (6 bases). This CDR3 has 14 amino acids. V lost 4 bases and J 5 bases, leaving 11 bases between the germline ends. The germline CDR1 and CDR2 sequences are MNHNS and SASEGT. The CDR3 loop reads CASSVQRGTGELFF. Here the CDR3 DNA reads TGTGCCAGCAGTGTTCAGAGGGGGACCGGGGAGCTGTTTTTT.

The genes are TRBV14 and TRBJ1-2; D not resolved. Germline V CDR1 and CDR2: SGHDN, FVKESK. The CDR3 sequence is 15 residues long. V shed 1 base and J shed 4 bases, with 13 bases lying between them. CDR3 bases: TGTGCCAGCAGCCAAGGTGCAAGGACGGTCTATGGCTACACCTTC. Translation: CASSQGARTVYGYTF.

The count of this clone is one. The CDR3 DNA sequence: TGTGCCAGCAGCGTAGCACTAGCGGGAGGGGTAGGGCAAGAGACCCAGTACTTC. This gives the protein CASSVALAGGVGQETQYF. This chain links TRBV9 with TRBJ2-5; 13 positions match TRBD2. The CDR3 extends over 18 amino acids. V was pared by 0 bases and J by 2 bases, with 7 bases of the junction left unmatched. In germline, CDR1 is SGDLS, CDR2 YYNGEE.

The rearrangement uses TRBV29-1 and TRBJ2-7; D perhaps matches TRBD1 (5 bases). Germline V gene sequence: CDR1 SQVTM, CDR2 ANQGSEA. The V end was cut by 3 bases, the J end by 8 bases, with 11 bases between. This CDR3 has 11 amino acids. The CDR3 loop is CSVDQGIKQYF. As DNA, the CDR3 is TGCAGCGTTGATCAGGGAATAAAGCAGTACTTC.

This clone was observed a handful of times. The rearrangement links TRBV6-1 to TRBJ1-1; perhaps TRBD1 as D (5 bases). Trimming shortened V by 6 bases and J by 1 base, and 15 bases separated the two germline ends. CDR3 length equals 15 residues. Germline CDR1 reads MNHNS; CDR2 reads SASEGT. CDR3: CASSRGGRGNTEAFF. Written as DNA, the CDR3 is TGTGCCAGCAGCCGTGGGGGTAGGGGGAACACTGAAGCTTTCTTT.

The CDR3 sequence: CSARGLGEQFF. The CDR3 coding sequence is TGCAGTGCTAGAGGTCTGGGTGAGCAGTTCTTC. The chain recombines TRBV20-1 with TRBJ2-1; the D is unclear. CDR1 and CDR2 from the germline V gene are DFQATT and SNEGSKA (reference sequence). Trimming left V 1 base short and J 9 bases short, with 7 bases between. The CDR3 length is 11 residues.

CDR3 amino acids: CASSELGSSYNSPLHF. The CDR3 DNA reads TGTGCCAGCAGTGAATTAGGGAGCTCCTATAATTCACCCCTCCACTTT. The chain recombines TRBV2 with TRBJ1-6; D gene unclear. The V end lost 2 bases, the J end lost 0 bases, and 8 bases lay between the germline ends. Germline assignment: CDR1 SNHLY and CDR2 FYNNEI. CDR3 length: 16 residues. The full variable domain, in which reference TRBV2 and TRBJ1-6 provide the parts outside the CDR3, is EPEVTQTPSHQVTQMGQEVILRCVPISNHLYFYWYRQILGQKVEFLVSFYNNEISEKSEIFDDQFSVERPDGSNFTLKIRSTKLEDSAMYFCASSELGSSYNSPLHFGNGTRLTVT.

V is TRBV7-2 and J is TRBJ2-3; D is uncertain. The CDR3 sequence is 14 residues long. The V end was cut by 5 bases, the J end by 6 bases, with 15 bases between. Looked up from germline, CDR1 is SGHTA and CDR2 is FQGNSA. The CDR3 nucleotides read TGTGCCAGCAGCCGTGCCCAGAGCATTGATACGCAGTATTTT. Its translation is CASSRAQSIDTQYF.

The chain uses TRBV28 and TRBJ2-7; TRBD2 agrees at 10 bases. CDR3 length equals 15 residues. Germline V CDR1 and CDR2: MDHEN, SYDVKM. V shed 6 bases, J shed 3 bases, and the junction held 8 bases outside the gene matches. CDR3 amino acids: CASSTPRLAGYEQYF. CDR3 sequence (DNA): TGTGCCAGCAGCACTCCCCGACTAGCGGGCTACGAGCAGTACTTC.